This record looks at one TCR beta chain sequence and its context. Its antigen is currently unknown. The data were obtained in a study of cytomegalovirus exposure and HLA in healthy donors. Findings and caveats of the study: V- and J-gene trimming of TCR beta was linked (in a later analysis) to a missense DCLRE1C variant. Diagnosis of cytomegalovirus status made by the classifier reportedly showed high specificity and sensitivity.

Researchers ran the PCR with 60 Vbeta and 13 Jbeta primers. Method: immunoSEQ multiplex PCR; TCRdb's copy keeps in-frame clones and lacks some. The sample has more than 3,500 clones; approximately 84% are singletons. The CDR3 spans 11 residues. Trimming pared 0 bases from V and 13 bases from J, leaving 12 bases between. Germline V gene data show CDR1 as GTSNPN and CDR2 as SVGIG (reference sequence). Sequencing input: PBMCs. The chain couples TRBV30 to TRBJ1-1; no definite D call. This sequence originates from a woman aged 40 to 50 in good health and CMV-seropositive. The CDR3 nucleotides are TGTGCCTGGAGTGTAACTTCCGGGGTTTTCTTT. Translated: CAWSVTSGVFF.